This TCR beta chain came from a study of Ad26.COV2.S vaccination and SARS-CoV-2 variants. Looking at the study overall: A participant enrolled in the COV1001 Ad26.COV2.S trial arm provided the sample.

Regarding treatment: roughly 19 received Ad26.COV2.S at low or high dose, single or two shots; several received placebo; per-sample allocation not given. Vaccine and placebo recipients were sampled on day 63 after the first injection. V dropped 5 bases and J dropped 2 bases, with 7 bases sitting between them. Germline V gene sequence: CDR1 LNHDA, CDR2 SQIVND (reference sequence). The CDR3 is 12 amino acids. Assay used: immunoSEQ multiplex PCR; TCRdb lists only in-frame clones, some missing. Of more than 350,000 clones in the sample, over 75% are singletons; the top ten hold less than 15%. The genes are TRBV19 and TRBJ2-7, with D unclear. The source is a person between 18 and 60 years old who received the Ad26.COV2.S COVID-19 vaccine or a placebo. The sequencing used peripheral blood, collected in a trial of Ad26.COV2.S vaccine versus placebo. DNA of the CDR3: TGTGCCAGTAGTGCGGAGACCTACGAGCAGTACTTC. This translates into CASSAETYEQYF.